These 15 T cell receptor beta chains originate from one sample sequenced in a study of post-analysis software for immune sequencing data. Study-level findings and limits: About five TRBV segments occurring more often in patients than controls included TRBV5-6, TRBV5-1 and TRBV20-1.

Prepared TCR beta cDNA libraries contained unique molecular identifiers. TCRdb ran MiXCR on the PCR reads and lists one entry per CDR3 protein. The table records 600,000 to 700,000 distinct CDR3 sequences, around 64% of them present only once. No cognate antigen is known for these TCRs. The material sequenced was blood. These receptors all come from a girl aged 2-10 years with multiple sclerosis.

The chain carries TRBV7-2 and TRBJ2-1; D is tentatively TRBD1 or TRBD2 (5 bases each). Between the trimmed V and J ends, which lost 5 bases and 10 bases, there was a span of 15 bases. The CDR3 length is 13 residues. The germline gives CDR1 SGHTA, CDR2 FQGNSA. The CDR3 sequence is CASSLGGRPEQFF. The CDR3 nucleotides are TGTGCCAGCAGCCTTGGGGGTCGGCCAGAGCAGTTCTTC.

The V gene is TRBV18, the J gene TRBJ1-1; D not certain. CDR3 length equals 12 residues. Trimming took off 2 bases at V and 6 bases at J, with 7 bases between the two ends. CDR1 and CDR2 (germline): KGHSH, LQKENI. For the CDR3, the DNA is TGTGCCAGCTCACCAGGGATTGCTGAAGCTTTCTTT. As protein: CASSPGIAEAFF.

V is TRBV6-6 and J is TRBJ2-6; D unclear. This CDR3 has 14 amino acids. V was shortened by 8 bases and J by 0 bases, with 8 bases between the two germline ends. CDR1 MNHNY and CDR2 SVGAGI come from the germline V gene (reference sequence). The CDR3 DNA sequence: TGTGCCAGCGTCCCCGGCTCTGGGGCCAACGTCCTGACTTTC. Translation: CASVPGSGANVLTF.

This chain joins TRBV2 and TRBJ1-5, with a possible D match to TRBD1 (5 bases). This CDR3 contains 14 residues. V lost 8 bases to trimming and J lost 3 bases, with 14 bases between them. CDR1 and CDR2 (germline): SNHLY, FYNNEI. The CDR3 here is CASSIKGSNQPQHF. The CDR3, as DNA: TGTGCCAGCTCTATAAAGGGGTCCAATCAGCCCCAGCATTTT.

The gene calls are TRBV20-1 and TRBJ1-1; no reliable D call. The V end lost 1 base, the J end lost 0 bases, and 9 bases lay between the germline ends. The germline gives CDR1 DFQATT, CDR2 SNEGSKA (reference sequence). The CDR3 is 14 residues long. CDR3 coding DNA: TGCAGTGCTAGAGGGGGAGCCATGAACACTGAAGCTTTCTTT. Protein sequence: CSARGGAMNTEAFF.

The gene calls are TRBV6-5 and TRBJ1-1, with 8 bases lining up with TRBD1. CDR1 and CDR2 from the germline V gene are MNHEY and SVGAGI. The CDR3 is 18 amino acids. The V gene end was trimmed by 2 bases and the J gene end by 2 bases; junction bases not matched to a gene: 13. As DNA, the CDR3 is TGTGCCAGCAGTTACAGCAGAGCCGGGACAGGATATAACACTGAAGCTTTCTTT. This encodes CASSYSRAGTGYNTEAFF.

The V call is TRBV6-5, the J call TRBJ2-3; D uncertain. CDR1 and CDR2 (germline): MNHEY, SVGAGI. The CDR3 totals 14 residues. V lost 6 bases to trimming and J lost 5 bases, with 15 bases between them. The CDR3 protein is CASRTTWAGDTQYF. The DNA for the CDR3 is TGTGCCAGCAGAACCACTTGGGCAGGAGATACGCAGTATTTT.

The V and J genes are TRBV12-3 or TRBV12-4 and TRBJ2-7; the match to TRBD2 covers 10 bases. The closer fit of TRBJ2-5 to the DNA end suggests the J call may be wrong. The CDR3 runs to 17 residues. CDR3 sequence reads: CASTPVPGLALAETQYF. The CDR3 bases are TGTGCCAGCACCCCGGTACCGGGACTAGCGTTAGCCGAGACCCAGTACTTC.

This chain connects TRBV20-1 to TRBJ2-3, with D possibly being TRBD1 or TRBD2 (5 bases each). There are 12 residues in the CDR3. With 5 bases removed from V and 2 bases from J, the gap between germline ends came to 8 bases. The germline V gene encodes CDR1 DFQATT and CDR2 SNEGSKA (reference sequence). CDR3 in amino acids: CSAGDPTDTQYF. The CDR3 region has the DNA TGCAGTGCTGGGGACCCCACAGATACGCAGTATTTT.

The chain employs TRBV11-2 and TRBJ1-2, with D possibly TRBD1 on 6 matching bases. The CDR3 spans 14 residues. V was pared by 1 base and J by 6 bases, with 12 bases between. CDR1 is SGHAT, CDR2 FQNNGV, per germline. CDR3 DNA sequence: TGTGCCAGCAGCTTAGGGGGGGGCGCAGATGGCTACACCTTC. Its translation: CASSLGGGADGYTF.

This chain joins TRBV6-6 and TRBJ2-5; D is undetermined. The V and J ends lost 2 bases and 3 bases respectively, with 4 bases between them. Germline values: CDR1 MNHNY, CDR2 SVGAGI (reference sequence). CDR3 size: 12 residues. This CDR3 is CASSYVKETQYF. Here the CDR3 DNA reads TGTGCCAGCAGTTACGTAAAAGAGACCCAGTACTTC.

V usage is TRBV9 and J usage is TRBJ1-5; 8 bases map to TRBD1. V lost 3 bases, J lost 7 bases, and 9 bases stayed unmatched. Germline values: CDR1 SGDLS, CDR2 YYNGEE. CDR3 length equals 15 residues. In nucleotides, the CDR3 is TGTGCCAGCAGCGCGTTTCAGGGGGCCGGGCAGCCCCAGCATTTT. This translates into CASSAFQGAGQPQHF.

This clonotype was found once. The V call is TRBV9, the J call TRBJ2-7; TRBD1 or TRBD2 may be the D gene (6 bases each). Germline V gene sequence: CDR1 SGDLS, CDR2 YYNGEE. This CDR3 has 16 amino acids. Trimming cost V 3 bases and J 2 bases, with 18 bases left between them. The CDR3 sequence is CASSAEGGGKPYEQYV. The CDR3 coding sequence is TGTGCCAGCAGCGCCGAGGGGGGCGGGAAACCCTACGAGCAGTACGTC.

The chain couples TRBV5-1 to TRBJ1-5, with D hard to call. Between the trimmed V and J ends, which lost 0 bases and 6 bases, there was a span of 13 bases. This CDR3 has 15 amino acids. Germline values: CDR1 SGHRS, CDR2 YFSETQ. Here the CDR3 reads CASSLDGDRAQPQHF. The CDR3 DNA follows: TGCGCCAGCAGCTTGGATGGGGATAGGGCTCAGCCCCAGCATTTT.

The rearrangement uses TRBV6-2 or TRBV6-3 and TRBJ1-2, with 7 bases identical to TRBD1. V shed 4 bases and J 3 bases; nucleotides not matched to a gene: 8. The CDR3 runs to 15 residues. Germline loops: CDR1 MNHEY, CDR2 SVGEGT. CDR3 amino acids: CASSFRDSAYYGYTF. The DNA of the CDR3 is TGTGCCAGCAGTTTCCGGGACAGCGCATACTATGGCTACACCTTC.